The rows below give T cell receptor beta chains drawn from one sample of a study of radiation and T cells in renal cell carcinoma. The repertoire was sequenced with immunoSEQ multiplex PCR; TCRdb's copy has only in-frame clones and lacks some. The table lists 130,000 or so clones, 70% to 90% of them singletons. This specimen consisted of blood, obtained from a patient whose treatment included radiotherapy and nephrectomy. These receptors were obtained from a woman aged 45 to 65 with renal cell carcinoma. Both conserved end residues are part of each CDR3. The order of the fields is V gene, J gene, CDR3 protein.

>TRBV9|TRBJ2-7
CASSVAGNLIYEQYF
>TRBV6-1|TRBJ2-7
CASSPGTGGDEQYF
>TRBV20-1|TRBJ1-1
CSAIFSEAFF
>TRBV30|TRBJ1-4
CAWSGTATNEKLFF
>TRBV4-3|TRBJ1-2
CASSQGGRYTF
>TRBV6-4|TRBJ2-1
CASSEQASSNEQFF
>TRBV7-2|TRBJ2-3
CASSLGREDTQYF
>TRBV5-1|TRBJ1-3
CASSLEGTRSGNTIYF
>TRBV6-1|TRBJ2-2
CASSEATGAGELFF
>TRBV4-3|TRBJ1-5
CASSLDRGNNQPQHF
>TRBV19|TRBJ2-7
CASSSGRTGEQYF
>TRBV5-4|TRBJ1-1
CAGHPEGIVGNTEAFF
>TRBV4-2|TRBJ1-2
CASSQGDEGLANYTF
>TRBV2|TRBJ1-5
CASSGTGTSYSNQPQHF
>TRBV4-1|TRBJ1-2
CASSQVAGEGYTF
>TRBV2|TRBJ2-7
CASSEGTSGGEQYF
>TRBV15|TRBJ2-7
CATSRDLKAGPYEQYF
>TRBV7-9|TRBJ2-7
CASSLIGEEQYF
>TRBV9|TRBJ1-2
CASSVLGAGSYTF
>TRBV7-2|TRBJ2-5
CASRASYAGKETQYF
>TRBV6-5|TRBJ2-2
CASRHASGGYGELFF
>TRBV4-3|TRBJ1-1
CASSQVYRDTEAFF
>TRBV6-6|TRBJ2-3
CASSSIAGGFPDTQYF
>TRBV5-1|TRBJ2-5
CASSLEGGEIKTQYF
>TRBV5-1|TRBJ2-3
CASTISEPSTDTQYF
>TRBV9|TRBJ2-2
CASSARPGTMKGTGELFF
>TRBV29-1|TRBJ2-7
CSVELRGRYEQYF